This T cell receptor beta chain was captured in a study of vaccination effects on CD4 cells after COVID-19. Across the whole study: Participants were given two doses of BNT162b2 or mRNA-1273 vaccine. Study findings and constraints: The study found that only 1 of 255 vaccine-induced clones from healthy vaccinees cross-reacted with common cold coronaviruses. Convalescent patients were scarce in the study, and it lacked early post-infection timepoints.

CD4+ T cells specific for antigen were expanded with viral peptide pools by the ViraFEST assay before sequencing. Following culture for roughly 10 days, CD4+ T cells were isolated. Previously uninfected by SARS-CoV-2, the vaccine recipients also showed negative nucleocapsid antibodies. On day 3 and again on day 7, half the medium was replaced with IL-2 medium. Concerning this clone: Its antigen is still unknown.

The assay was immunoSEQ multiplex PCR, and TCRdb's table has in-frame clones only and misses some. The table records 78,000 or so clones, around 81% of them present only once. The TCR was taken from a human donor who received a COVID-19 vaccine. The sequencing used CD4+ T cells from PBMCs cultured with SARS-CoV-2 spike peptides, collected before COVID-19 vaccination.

This CDR3 reads CASSPQGGGTEAFF. The CDR3 DNA is TGTGCCAGCTCACCACAAGGGGGGGGCACTGAAGCTTTCTTT. The chain is built from TRBV18 and TRBJ1-1; possible D gene TRBD1, 6 bases. CDR1 and CDR2 (germline): KGHSH, LQKENI. Trimming shortened V by 1 base and J by 4 bases, and 10 bases separated the two germline ends. This CDR3 contains 14 residues.